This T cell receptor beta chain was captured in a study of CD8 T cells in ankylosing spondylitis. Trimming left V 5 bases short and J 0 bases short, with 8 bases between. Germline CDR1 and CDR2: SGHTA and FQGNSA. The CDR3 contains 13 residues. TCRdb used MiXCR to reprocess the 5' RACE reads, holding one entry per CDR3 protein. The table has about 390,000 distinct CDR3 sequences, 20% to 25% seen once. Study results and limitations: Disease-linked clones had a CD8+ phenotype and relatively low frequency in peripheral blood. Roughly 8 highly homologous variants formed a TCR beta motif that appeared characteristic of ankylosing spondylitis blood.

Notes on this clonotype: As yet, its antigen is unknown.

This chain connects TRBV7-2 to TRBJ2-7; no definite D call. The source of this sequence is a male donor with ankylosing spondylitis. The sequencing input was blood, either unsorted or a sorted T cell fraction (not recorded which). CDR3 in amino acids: CASSPGYSYEQYF. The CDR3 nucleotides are TGTGCCAGCAGCCCGGGTTACTCCTACGAGCAGTACTTC.